The sequence of this T cell receptor beta chain was determined in a study of T cells expressing NK-cell markers. Background on the study: Obtained from sorted CD3+CD56+NKG2C+, CD3+CD56+NKG2C- and CD3+CD56-NKG2C+ T cells were the TCR beta repertoires.

Germline V gene lookup returns CDR1 SQVTM and CDR2 ANQGSEA. CDR3 length: 12 amino acids. Using the 5' RACE reads, TCRdb records one entry per CDR3 protein without DNA. The sample has roughly 430,000 distinct CDR3 sequences, and its top ten clones hold 7.3%. The chain recombines TRBV29-1 with TRBJ1-2; absent DNA, TCRdb's TRBD1 call cannot be checked. This receptor was identified in a woman aged 18 to 75 in good health. Sequences were obtained from blood T cells: a sorted CD56 or NKG2C T cell subset, CD4+ or CD8+ T cells, or bulk PBMC T cells (not recorded which). CDR3 amino acids: CSVQGTNYGYTF. The variable domain in full, with the rest retrieved from reference TRBV29-1 and TRBJ1-2, is SAVISQKPSRDICQRGTSLTIQCQVDSQVTMMFWYRQQPGQSLTLIATANQGSEATYESGFVIDKFPISRPNLTFSTLTVSNMSPEDSSIYLCSVQGTNYGYTFGSGTRLTVV.